Sequencing of this T cell receptor beta chain was carried out in a study of cytomegalovirus exposure and HLA in healthy donors. About the study: Earlier work reported about 110 million unique TCR beta sequences from about 170 million T cells. The study, taken as a whole, reports: Among the sequence variants, a highly shared cluster was likely an artifact of sequencing. Associated with cytomegalovirus, according to the listing, were around 170 TCR beta chains.

A word on this clone: What it binds is unknown.

With 60 Vbeta and 13 Jbeta primers, the PCR was carried out. Clones were sequenced by immunoSEQ multiplex PCR, and TCRdb holds only the in-frame ones, with some missing. The profile shows around 200,000 clones, over 80% of them singletons. Sequencing was carried out using PBMCs. This receptor was obtained from a woman aged 45 to 65 in good health and CMV-seropositive.

The CDR3 here is CASSKDRLEQYF. The CDR3 nucleotides are TGTGCCAGCAGTAAGGACAGGTTGGAGCAGTACTTC. The rearrangement uses TRBV6-1 and TRBJ2-7; TRBD1 matches 7 bases. Germline V gene data show CDR1 as MNHNS and CDR2 as SASEGT. V gave up 5 bases and J gave up 7 bases; unmatched junction bases: 5. The CDR3 contains 12 residues.